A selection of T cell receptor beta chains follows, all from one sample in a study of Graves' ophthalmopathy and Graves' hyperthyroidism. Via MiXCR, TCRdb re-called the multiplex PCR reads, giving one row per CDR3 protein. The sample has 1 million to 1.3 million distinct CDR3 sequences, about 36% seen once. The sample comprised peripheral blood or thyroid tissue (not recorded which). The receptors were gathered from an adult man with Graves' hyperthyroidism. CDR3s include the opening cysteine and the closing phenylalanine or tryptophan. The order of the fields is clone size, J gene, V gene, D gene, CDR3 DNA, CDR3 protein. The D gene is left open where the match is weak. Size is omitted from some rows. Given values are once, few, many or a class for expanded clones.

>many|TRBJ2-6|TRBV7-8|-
TGTGCCAGCAGCTTAACCCGTCTCTCTGGGGCCAACGTCCTGACTTTC
CASSLTRLSGANVLTF
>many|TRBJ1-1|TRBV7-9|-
TGTGCCAGCAGAGTCGACGTAGACACTGAAGCTTTCTTT
CASRVDVDTEAFF
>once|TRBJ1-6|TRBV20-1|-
TGCAGTGCTAGAGTTCCGGGGTCGAACCTCCACTTT
CSARVPGSNLHF
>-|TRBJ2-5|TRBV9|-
TGTGCCAGCAGCGTAGGTCAGGGGACCGAAGAGACCCAGTACTTC
CASSVGQGTEETQYF
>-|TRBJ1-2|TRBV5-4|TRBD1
TGTGCCAGCAGCTACGTCCCGGGACAGGGAGGAGGCGGCTACACCTTC
CASSYVPGQGGGGYTF
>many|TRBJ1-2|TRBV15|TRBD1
TGTGCCACCAGCAGAGTAATGGACAGGGTCAGGACCTATGGCTACACCTTC
CATSRVMDRVRTYGYTF
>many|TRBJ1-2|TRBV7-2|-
TGTGCCAGCAGCTTAGCGCTTGGAGTTACTAACTATGGCTACACCTTC
CASSLALGVTNYGYTF
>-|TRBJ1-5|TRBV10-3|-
TGTGCCAGCAGAGGTCCGGGTGAGATCAATCAGCCCCAGCATTTT
CASRGPGEINQPQHF
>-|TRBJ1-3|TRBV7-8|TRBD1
TGTGCCAGCAGCTTAAGACAGGGGACGGGGGGAGACACCATATATTTT
CASSLRQGTGGDTIYF
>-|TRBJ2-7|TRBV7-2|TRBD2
TGTGCCAGCAGCACAACAGCGGGGAGGCCCTTCGAGCAGTACTTC
CASSTTAGRPFEQYF
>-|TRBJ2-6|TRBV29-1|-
TGCAGCGTTAACCGGGGTGGTGGGGCCAACGTCCTGACTTTC
CSVNRGGGANVLTF
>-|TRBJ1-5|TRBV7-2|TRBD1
TGTGCCAGCAGCTTAGATCGGGACAGGGGGGTCAATCAGCCCCAGCATTTT
CASSLDRDRGVNQPQHF
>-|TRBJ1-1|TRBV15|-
TGTGCCACCAGCAGAGTTATGGGCACTGAAGCTTTCTTT
CATSRVMGTEAFF
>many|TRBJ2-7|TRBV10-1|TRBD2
TGCGCCAGCATCGGGGGGCTAGCGGGCTACGAGCAGTACTTC
CASIGGLAGYEQYF
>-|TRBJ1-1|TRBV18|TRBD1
TGTGCCAGCGGGTCGGACAGGGAGGAAACTGAAGCTTTCTTT
CASGSDREETEAFF
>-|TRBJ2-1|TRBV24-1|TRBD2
TGTGCCACCAGTGATTTGGGACTAGCGGGGGCCCCCGGGGCGAATGAGCAGTTCTTC
CATSDLGLAGAPGANEQFF
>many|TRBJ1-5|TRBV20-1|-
TGCAGTGCTAGGTGGGAAGGCAATCAGCCCCAGCATTTT
CSARWEGNQPQHF
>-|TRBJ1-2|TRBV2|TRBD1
TGTGCCAGCAGAGCTGTAGACAGGGAAGTTGGCTACACCTTC
CASRAVDREVGYTF
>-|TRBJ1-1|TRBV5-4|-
TGTGCCAGCAGCCCCCAGGACGGTATTGAAGCTTTCTTT
CASSPQDGIEAFF
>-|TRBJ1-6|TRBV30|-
TGTGCTTTCGGATATTCACCCCTCCACTTT
CAFGYSPLHF
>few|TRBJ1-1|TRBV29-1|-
TGCAGCGAGACAGGCAACACTGAAGCTTTCTTT
CSETGNTEAFF
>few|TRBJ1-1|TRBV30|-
TGTGCCTGGAACAGGGTTAGGAACACTGAAGCTTTCTTT
CAWNRVRNTEAFF
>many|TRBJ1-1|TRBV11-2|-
TGTGCCAGCAGCTTAGTGGCAGGGGAGAACACTGAAGCTTTCTTT
CASSLVAGENTEAFF
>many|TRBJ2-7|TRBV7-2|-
TGTGCCAGCAGCTTAGAGGGGCCGCCCTACGAGCAGTACTTC
CASSLEGPPYEQYF
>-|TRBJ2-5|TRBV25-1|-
TGTGCCAGCAGTTTAAGGGCAGGGAGTATCCAAGAGACCCAGTACTTC
CASSLRAGSIQETQYF
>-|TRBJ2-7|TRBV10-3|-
TGTGCCATCAGTGAACTAAATCAGGGTTACGAGCAGTACTTC
CAISELNQGYEQYF
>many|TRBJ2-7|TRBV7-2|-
TGTGCCAGCAGCTCTAATTTAGCCTCCTACGAGCAGTACTTC
CASSSNLASYEQYF
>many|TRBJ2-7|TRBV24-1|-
TGTGCCACCAGTCGGTCGGGGAACGAGCAGTACTTC
CATSRSGNEQYF
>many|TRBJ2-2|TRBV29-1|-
TGCAGCGTTATGTTCGACACCGGGGAGCTGTTTTTT
CSVMFDTGELFF
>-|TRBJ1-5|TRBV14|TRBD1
TGTGCCAGCAGTTTGGGCCAGGGGGATCGTCAGCCCCAGCATTTT
CASSLGQGDRQPQHF
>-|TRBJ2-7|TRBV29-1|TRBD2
TGCAGCGTCGCGACTAGCGGGAGGGCCATTACCTACGAGCAGTACTTC
CSVATSGRAITYEQYF
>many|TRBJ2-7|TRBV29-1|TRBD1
TGCAGCGTTACGGGACAGGGGCTATACGAGCAGTACTTC
CSVTGQGLYEQYF
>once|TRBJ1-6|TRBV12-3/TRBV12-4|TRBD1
TGTGCCAGCAGCGACCCAAGGGGGCTTGGAAGTATGGATTCACCCCTCCACTTT
CASSDPRGLGSMDSPLHF
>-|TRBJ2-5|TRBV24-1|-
TGTGCCACGGGATTAGAGACCCAGTACTTC
CATGLETQYF
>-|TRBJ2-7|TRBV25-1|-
TGTGCCAGCCAAGATTCGACGGGACTCCGCTACGAGCAGTACTTC
CASQDSTGLRYEQYF
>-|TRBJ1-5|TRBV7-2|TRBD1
TGTGCCAGCAGTGATTACCTGCAGGGGGCTGGGTTAGGCCAGCCCCAGCATTTT
CASSDYLQGAGLGQPQHF
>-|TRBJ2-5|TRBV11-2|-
TGTGCCAGCAGCTTAAGGGCTGGAGCATTTGAGGAGACCCAGTACTTC
CASSLRAGAFEETQYF
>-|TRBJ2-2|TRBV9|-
TGTGCCAGCAGCGGAGGGGGAGGAGTATCCGGGGAGCTGTTTTTT
CASSGGGGVSGELFF
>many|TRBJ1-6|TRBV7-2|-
TGTGCCAGCAGCTTCAGACAGACATTTAATTCACCCCTCCACTTT
CASSFRQTFNSPLHF
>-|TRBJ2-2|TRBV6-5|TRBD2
TGTGCCAGCAGTTTCAGCGGGGGGGCCTTTTCCGGGGAGCTGTTTTTT
CASSFSGGAFSGELFF
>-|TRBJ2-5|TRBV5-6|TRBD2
TGTGCCAGCATGTCCATAGCGGGAGGAGGAGAGACCCAGTACTTC
CASMSIAGGGETQYF
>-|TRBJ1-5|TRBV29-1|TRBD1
TGCAGCATAGGACAGGGTTGGCAGCCCCAGCATTTT
CSIGQGWQPQHF
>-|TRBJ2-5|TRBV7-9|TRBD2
TGTGCCAGCAGTTACTCGATTCCGGGAGGGCGTCCCCAGGAGACCCAGTACTTC
CASSYSIPGGRPQETQYF
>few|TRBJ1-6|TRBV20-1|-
TGCAGTGCTAGTAGAAAACGTCAGGGGAATAATTCACCCCTCCACTTT
CSASRKRQGNNSPLHF
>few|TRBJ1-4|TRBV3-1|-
TGTGCCAGCAGCTTCGACACCGATGAAAAACTGTTTTTT
CASSFDTDEKLFF
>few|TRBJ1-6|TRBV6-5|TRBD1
TGTGCCAGCAGTTATACAAGACAGGGACATAATTCACCCCTCCACTTT
CASSYTRQGHNSPLHF
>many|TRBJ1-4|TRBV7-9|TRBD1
TGTGCCAGCACTGGGACAGGAAAGAATGAAAAACTGTTTTTT
CASTGTGKNEKLFF
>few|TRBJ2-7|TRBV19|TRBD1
TGTGCCAGTAGACCCAGGGTCGGGACAGACCCCTACGAGCAGTACTTC
CASRPRVGTDPYEQYF
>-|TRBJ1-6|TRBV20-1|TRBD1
TGCAGTGCCCACGACAGGGCGCCGGATTCACCCCTCCACTTT
CSAHDRAPDSPLHF
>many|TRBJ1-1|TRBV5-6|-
TGTGCCAGCAGCTTGACTTTTGATGACACTGAAGCTTTCTTT
CASSLTFDDTEAFF
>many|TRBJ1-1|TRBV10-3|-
TGTGCCATCAGTGTCGGTGGGGTGAACACTGAAGCTTTCTTT
CAISVGGVNTEAFF
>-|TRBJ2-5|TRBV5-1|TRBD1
TGCGCCAGCCACCGAGGACAGGGCGAGACCCAGTACTTC
CASHRGQGETQYF
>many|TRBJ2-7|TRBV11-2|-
TGTGCCAGCAGCTTGACCTCCGGGGAGCAGTACTTC
CASSLTSGEQYF
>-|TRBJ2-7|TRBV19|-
TGTGCCAGCAGTACCCCCGGGAGGGGGCTCTACGAGCAGTACTTC
CASSTPGRGLYEQYF
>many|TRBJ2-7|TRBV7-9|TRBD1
TGTGCCAGCAGACCCGGGACAGGGGACGAGCAGTACTTC
CASRPGTGDEQYF
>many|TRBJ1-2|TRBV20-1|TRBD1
TGCAGTGCTGACAGGGGAAACTATGGCTACACCTTC
CSADRGNYGYTF
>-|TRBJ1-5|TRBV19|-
TGTGCCAGTAGTATCGAGTCGGGGCCGCACCAACAGCTCAATCAGCCCCAGCATTTT
CASSIESGPHQQLNQPQHF
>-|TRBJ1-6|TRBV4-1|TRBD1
TGCGCCAGCAGCCAAGAGGACAGGGGGATTTCACCCCTCCACTTT
CASSQEDRGISPLHF
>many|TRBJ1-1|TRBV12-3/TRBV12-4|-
TGTGCCAGCAGTTTAGGCGAGGGGAACACTGAAGCTTTCTTT
CASSLGEGNTEAFF